This T cell receptor (beta chain) was retrieved from a study of blood T cell repertoires in COVID-19. Whole-study context: There were acute and convalescent COVID-19 samples, and they came from the United States, Italy and Spain. Nucleic acid was either cDNA or gDNA, and it came from T cells, B-cell-depleted T cells, or PBMCs.

The length of the CDR3 is 15 residues. Germline CDR1 is LNHDA and CDR2 is SQIVND (reference sequence). The trim removed 4 bases at V and 2 bases at J, leaving 1 base unmatched. Authors' processing steps: Reference gene primers were amplified, and this amplification served to estimate nucleated cell counts. Generated by immunoSEQ multiplex PCR, the TCRdb table keeps only in-frame clones and is missing some. That table is the source of V, J and clone size, and D and trimming were worked out from the DNA. The data contain approximately 260,000 clones, approximately 79% of them singletons. The J gene is TRBJ2-1, the V gene TRBV19; TRBD2 agrees at 11 bases. Sequencing was done on a sample of peripheral blood. The receptor's source is a woman aged 80 or over with active or convalescent COVID-19. CDR3 protein: CASSKLAGAYNEQFF. The CDR3 region has the DNA TGTGCCAGTAGTAAACTAGCGGGAGCCTACAATGAGCAGTTCTTC.